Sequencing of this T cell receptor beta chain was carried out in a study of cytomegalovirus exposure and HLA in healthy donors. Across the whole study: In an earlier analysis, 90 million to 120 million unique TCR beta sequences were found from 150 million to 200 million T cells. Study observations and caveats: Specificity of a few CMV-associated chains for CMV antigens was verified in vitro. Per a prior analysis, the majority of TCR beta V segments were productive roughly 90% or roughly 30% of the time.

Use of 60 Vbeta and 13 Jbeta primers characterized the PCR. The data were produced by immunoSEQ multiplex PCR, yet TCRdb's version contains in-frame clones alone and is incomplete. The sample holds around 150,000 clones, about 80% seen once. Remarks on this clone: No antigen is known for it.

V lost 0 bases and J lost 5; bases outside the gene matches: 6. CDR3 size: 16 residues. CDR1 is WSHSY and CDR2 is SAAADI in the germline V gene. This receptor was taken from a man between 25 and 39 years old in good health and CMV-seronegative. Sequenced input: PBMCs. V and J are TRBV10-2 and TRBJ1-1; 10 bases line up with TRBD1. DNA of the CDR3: TGCGCCAGCAGTGAGTCGACAGGGGGCGGACATACTGAAGCTTTCTTT. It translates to CASSESTGGGHTEAFF.